This is a list of T cell receptor beta chains from one sample in a study of T-cell reconstitution after alpha-beta-depleted transplantation in children. TCRdb independently ran MiXCR on the PCR reads; one entry per CDR3 protein. The sample consists of about 310,000 distinct CDR3 sequences, approximately 20% of them appearing once. The source material was PBMCs, mostly from graft donor cells, sampled 180 days after TCRalphabeta/CD19-depleted stem cell transplant. All receptors derive from a male patient between 5 and 17 years old who had a stem cell transplant for acute lymphoblastic leukemia, so the T cells may come from the graft donor. The CDR3 runs from the conserved cysteine through the conserved F or W. Each record gives: V gene, J gene, CDR3 protein.

>TRBV7-2|TRBJ2-3
CASSIRYRGPTDTQYF
>TRBV11-1|TRBJ2-1
CASSLKSPLVPEEQFF
>TRBV28|TRBJ2-5
CASSPWTVQAQETQYF
>TRBV6-2/TRBV6-3|TRBJ2-7
CASRLSDEQYF
>TRBV5-5|TRBJ2-1
CASSLHKGRVVHYNEQFF
>TRBV9|TRBJ2-7
CASSVGGTVPYEQYF
>TRBV27|TRBJ1-2
CASSPGTGSWYGYTF
>TRBV5-1|TRBJ1-2
CASSSLPTGTTNYGYTF
>TRBV25-1|TRBJ1-1
CASSEKMMGTEAFF
>TRBV12-3/TRBV12-4|TRBJ1-3
CASSSQDPGNTIYF
>TRBV10-2|TRBJ2-2
CASTGLAGLTGELFF
>TRBV4-2|TRBJ1-2
CASSQASLGKGYTF
>TRBV30|TRBJ2-3
CAWGPLQLTDTQYF
>TRBV7-9|TRBJ2-3
CASSHVRGRTSDTQYF
>TRBV20-1|TRBJ1-1
CSAVDRGWTEAFF
>TRBV4-2|TRBJ2-1
CASSQAGQNNEQFF
>TRBV12-3/TRBV12-4|TRBJ2-7
CASTTPTGLAAYEQYF
>TRBV7-9|TRBJ1-2
CASSLIGQGDDGYTF
>TRBV29-1|TRBJ1-2
CSVPFYTGEDGYGYTF
>TRBV9|TRBJ2-5
CATAFPRETQYF
>TRBV20-1|TRBJ1-2
CSAPTGLYGYTF
>TRBV9|TRBJ2-1
CASSPALISYNEQFF
>TRBV12-3/TRBV12-4|TRBJ1-3
CASTWENTIYF
>TRBV5-1|TRBJ1-1
CASSLTTGAPSNTEAFF
>TRBV10-3|TRBJ1-3
CAISQGASGNTIYF
>TRBV5-1|TRBJ2-1
CASSSGLAGALYNEQFF
>TRBV7-9|TRBJ2-1
CASSLGDRGSYNEQFF
>TRBV27|TRBJ2-7
CASSLPAGDEQYF
>TRBV12-3/TRBV12-4|TRBJ1-1
CASSLSRVVAFF
>TRBV5-1|TRBJ2-1
CASRISVGNEQFF
>TRBV7-6|TRBJ1-2
CASSLETGWANYGYTF
>TRBV12-3/TRBV12-4|TRBJ1-2
CASSLGRGYGYTF
>TRBV2|TRBJ2-7
CASREETYEQYF
>TRBV9|TRBJ2-5
CASSVDGQLLQETQYF
>TRBV5-1|TRBJ2-1
CASSLVGLAGYNEQFF
>TRBV6-1|TRBJ2-7
CASRRRESGEQYF
>TRBV5-1|TRBJ2-7
CASSFGTGIYEQYF
>TRBV9|TRBJ2-2
CASSVAGTGNTGELFF
>TRBV15|TRBJ2-2
CATSSAGRGTGELFF
>TRBV10-3|TRBJ2-7
CAIRGLLSYEQYF
>TRBV28|TRBJ2-1
CASSFGETVTNEQFF
>TRBV5-1|TRBJ2-5
CASSLVGTSLRETQYF
>TRBV20-1|TRBJ2-7
CSAPLAGLAYEQYF
>TRBV12-3/TRBV12-4|TRBJ1-4
CASSEVVGGLNEKLFF
>TRBV7-2|TRBJ1-5
CASSFGSSGGQPQHF
>TRBV5-4|TRBJ2-1
CASSLEGLRRGNEQFF
>TRBV4-1|TRBJ2-7
CASSLGTGPYEQYF
>TRBV12-3/TRBV12-4|TRBJ2-1
CASTLGLGVSSYNEQFF
>TRBV19|TRBJ2-1
CASSPNRRGEQFF
>TRBV6-1|TRBJ2-7
CASSGRSAPHYEQYF
>TRBV12-3/TRBV12-4|TRBJ2-7
CASSKPLGEQYF
>TRBV10-1|TRBJ2-3
CASSEKPGQGVDTQYF
>TRBV27|TRBJ2-1
CAICLSEAGQGGGGEQFF
>TRBV7-8|TRBJ2-5
CASSPLSRNRETQYF
>TRBV5-1|TRBJ2-5
CASRNRVVRQETQYF
>TRBV5-5|TRBJ2-7
CASSLPQVYRSSYEQYF
>TRBV7-6|TRBJ1-2
CASSSNRGRDYGYTF